These T cell receptor beta chains were read from a single sample in a study of STAT5B mutations in CD4+ large granular lymphocyte leukemia. The method was immunoSEQ multiplex PCR; TCRdb's version includes in-frame clones alone and lacks a portion of them. Counted here are roughly 32,000 clones, approximately 80% occurring once; the ten biggest clones make up 2.1%. The sequenced sample consisted of CD4+ T cells from blood buffy coats. The receptors were gathered from a human donor in good health. Each CDR3 is given with its conserved first and last residue. A clone size is listed for some rows: how often the clone was seen (once, few, many), or a class if it is expanded.

v_call	clone_size	j_call	cdr3_aa
TRBV5-1	few	TRBJ1-2	CASSLGYRRLGDGYTF
TRBV5-1	.	TRBJ2-7	CASSLGPQGKYEQYF
TRBV6-1	.	TRBJ1-1	CASSDTGMNTEAFF
TRBV11-3	.	TRBJ2-5	CASSLGGLAGGPGETQYF
TRBV4-2	.	TRBJ2-2	CASSQGNRANTGELFF
TRBV27	.	TRBJ2-3	CASSPRTSARRIDTQYF
TRBV29-1	once	TRBJ1-5	CSVAGASRNQPQHF
TRBV9	.	TRBJ2-5	CASSPPGGTETQYF
TRBV5-1	few	TRBJ2-1	CASSLRGGNNEQFF
TRBV6-1	few	TRBJ2-2	CASGRTEDTGELFF
TRBV2	.	TRBJ2-2	CASSERGFRDTGELFF
TRBV28	.	TRBJ1-4	CASSLGQINEKLFF
TRBV14	few	TRBJ2-1	CASSRDGTARRNEQFF
TRBV6-5	few	TRBJ1-5	CASREQGAKQPQHF
TRBV19	few	TRBJ1-1	CASSIDQGTEAFF
TRBV7-9	.	TRBJ2-5	CASSLVGAGETQYF
TRBV28	.	TRBJ2-5	CASSPDGGGQVTQYF
TRBV5-4	few	TRBJ2-5	CASSLDQETQYF
TRBV7-9	once	TRBJ1-1	CASSPIGTVNTEAFF
TRBV7-2	few	TRBJ2-1	CASSPEAYNEQFF
TRBV19	.	TRBJ1-2	CASSIPSKGANYGYTF
TRBV19	.	TRBJ2-1	CASSENRDLGEQFF
TRBV19	.	TRBJ1-4	CASSMGKTGFQEKLFF
TRBV5-6	.	TRBJ2-3	CASSGTRTGGGHRTDTQYF
TRBV2	.	TRBJ1-4	CASNREATNEKLFF
TRBV5-4	.	TRBJ2-4	CASSSRQENIQYF
TRBV12-5	.	TRBJ1-6	CASGLVHGQDHNSPLHF
TRBV5-1	.	TRBJ2-3	CASSRDLRTDTQYF
TRBV29-1	.	TRBJ2-3	CSADRLAGHSTDTQYF
TRBV19	once	TRBJ1-5	CASSIAAGNQPQHF
TRBV6-1	.	TRBJ1-6	CASSEEVGSWITLHF
TRBV2	.	TRBJ1-6	CAIQGQVMSPLHF
TRBV2	few	TRBJ2-1	CASSRDGNNEQFF
TRBV29-1	.	TRBJ2-7	CSVSLAGDEQYF
TRBV7-8	.	TRBJ1-1	CASSFRRMMNTEAFF
TRBV12-5	.	TRBJ1-2	CASGETTSSGQGRF
TRBV5-1	.	TRBJ2-5	CASSLGYQETQYF
TRBV11-3	.	TRBJ2-1	CASSSGTSSHNEQFF
TRBV29-1	once	TRBJ1-3	CSAGTGAGNTIYF
TRBV5-4	.	TRBJ1-1	CASSLPGRNTEAFF
TRBV7-2	once	TRBJ1-1	CASSLGHRGPNTEAFF
TRBV18	few	TRBJ2-1	CASSPLPLAEDEQFF
TRBV29-1	.	TRBJ2-6	CSVGGGTGGLSGANVLTF
TRBV10-1	.	TRBJ2-1	CASSEQLAGGEQFF
TRBV7-9	.	TRBJ1-2	CASSLETGNYGYTF
TRBV2	.	TRBJ2-7	CASSEVAVQLKQYF
TRBV2	.	TRBJ1-2	CASSVLGGYTF
TRBV27	.	TRBJ1-6	CASSKGQGWSPLHF
TRBV5-4	once	TRBJ2-1	CASSLDRGRPNNEQFF
TRBV6-4	.	TRBJ2-7	CASSALYEQYF
TRBV18	once	TRBJ1-2	CASSSQGNYGYTF
TRBV19	.	TRBJ2-5	CASRGRGGETQYF
TRBV6-1	.	TRBJ1-6	CASSESSVGQGNSPLHF
TRBV7-2	.	TRBJ2-3	CASSLIRGGSDTQYF